This entry concerns a single TCR beta chain. The antigen is undetermined. While the first cohort had around 700 subjects, the donors belonged to the separate validation cohort of more than 95 subjects. The assay was immunoSEQ multiplex PCR, and TCRdb's table has in-frame clones only and misses some. The sample lists roughly 350,000 clones, around 86% occurring once. The CDR3 loop spans 11 amino acids. CDR1 is SQVTM and CDR2 is ANQGSEA in the germline V gene. With 4 bases removed from V and 6 bases from J, the gap between germline ends came to 10 bases. This sample was taken from a study of cytomegalovirus exposure and HLA in healthy donors. Whole-study context: The same platform as the approximately 730 first-cohort repertoires was used for the 95 to 150 validation repertoires, a later analysis reported. Notes on the study in general: Rare sequences made up most TCRs, while some public TCRs were found in many donors. Subsequent analysis showed first-cohort TCR clusters tending to co-occur in 120 validation repertoires.

What was sequenced was PBMCs. The V and J genes are TRBV29-1 and TRBJ2-7; D ambiguous. This clonotype was obtained from a woman between 18 and 29 years old in good health and CMV-seronegative. DNA of the CDR3: TGCAGCGTTGCCGGAACGGGCGAGCAGTACTTC. It is translated as CSVAGTGEQYF.